This T cell receptor beta chain stems from a study of T cells in Graves' hyperthyroidism and ophthalmopathy. V lost 4 bases, J lost 5 bases, and 10 bases stayed unmatched. The CDR3 has 17 amino acids. Germline CDR1 and CDR2: LGHNA and YNFKEQ. Regions amplified from RNA transcripts were the TCR beta CDR3 regions. Initially, a first-round RT-PCR of the TCR CDR3 employed the HTBI primer set. TCRdb re-called the multiplex PCR reads through MiXCR, storing one row per CDR3 protein. The sample includes about 610,000 distinct CDR3 sequences, roughly 14% of them seen just once. Patients showing uncontrolled infection, other autoimmune disease, pregnancy or lactation were ineligible. This clonotype was found many times.

The chain uses TRBV4-2 and TRBJ2-4, with 11 positions matching TRBD2. Sequencing was carried out using blood. This clonotype originated in a woman between 35 and 50 years old with Graves' ophthalmopathy. CDR3 sequence (DNA): TGTGCCAGCAGCCGAACGACGGGACTAGCGGACCAAAACATTCAGTACTTC. This gives the protein CASSRTTGLADQNIQYF.